What follows are 9 T cell receptor beta chains derived from one specimen sequenced in a study of cytomegalovirus exposure and HLA in healthy donors. PCR involved 60 Vbeta and 13 Jbeta primers. TCRdb's copy holds only in-frame clones and misses some; the assay was immunoSEQ multiplex PCR. This repertoire shows around 180,000 clones, around 77% found once; its top ten account for roughly 2.3%. Specimen: PBMCs. Receptor source: a man in his 60s in good health and CMV-seronegative.

The chain uses TRBV7-2 and TRBJ2-5; 8 bases align to TRBD2. The germline CDR1 and CDR2 sequences are SGHTA and FQGNSA. The J segment lost 4 bases and the V segment lost 2 bases, leaving 9 bases of the junction unmatched. The CDR3 has 16 amino acids. DNA for the CDR3: TGTGCCAGCAGCTTAACTCGAAGCGGGAGTCGAGAGACCCAGTACTTC. Its translation: CASSLTRSGSRETQYF. The full variable domain, its missing parts supplied by reference TRBV7-2 and TRBJ2-5, is GAGVSQSPSNKVTEKGKDVELRCDPISGHTALYWYRQSLGQGLEFLIYFQGNSAPDKSGLPSDRFSAERTGGSVSTLTIQRTQQEDSAVYLCASSLTRSGSRETQYFGPGTRLLVL.

The V gene is TRBV18, the J gene TRBJ1-3; no definite D call. The germline gives CDR1 KGHSH, CDR2 LQKENI. Trimming removed 1 base at V and 2 bases at J, with 9 bases between. This CDR3 contains 15 residues. The CDR3 region has the DNA TGTGCCAGCTCACCACTGGGAGATCCTGGAAACACCATATATTTT. Its translation is CASSPLGDPGNTIYF.

This clone was counted a few times. The chain links TRBV6-5 to TRBJ1-4; 10 positions agree with TRBD1. This CDR3 is 14 amino acids long. The trim removed 6 bases at V and 6 bases at J, leaving 4 bases unmatched. Germline values: CDR1 MNHEY, CDR2 SVGAGI. CDR3 sequence reads: CASREGQGHEKLFF. CDR3 in DNA: TGTGCCAGCAGAGAGGGACAGGGGCATGAAAAACTGTTTTTT.

V and J are TRBV7-2 and TRBJ2-7; possibly TRBD2 for D (5 bases). The germline CDR1 and CDR2 sequences are SGHTA and FQGNSA. The CDR3 sequence is 14 residues long. V was pared by 5 bases and J by 5 bases, with 16 bases between. Here the CDR3 reads CASSANGLVDEQYF. The CDR3 nucleotides are TGTGCCAGCAGCGCGAACGGACTCGTCGACGAGCAGTACTTC.

The chain links TRBV18 to TRBJ2-5, with D possibly matching TRBD2 (5 bases). From germline, CDR1 is KGHSH and CDR2 LQKENI. Trimming left V 3 bases short and J 4 bases short, with 15 bases between. This CDR3 contains 15 residues. The CDR3 region has the DNA TGTGCCAGCTCACCCCTAATCGCGGGTGGAGAGACCCAGTACTTC. Translation: CASSPLIAGGETQYF.

The chain links TRBV7-9 to TRBJ2-5; TRBD2 agrees at 12 bases. V shed 4 bases and J 5 bases; nucleotides not matched to a gene: 8. Germline V gene lookup returns CDR1 SEHNR and CDR2 FQNEAQ (reference sequence). CDR3 length: 16 residues. CDR3 sequence: CASSSLTSGGQETQYF. The CDR3 DNA follows: TGTGCCAGCAGCTCCTTGACTAGCGGGGGCCAGGAGACCCAGTACTTC.

In this sample, this clone turned up a few times. The genes are TRBV30 and TRBJ1-2, with D hard to call. Trimming took off 2 bases at V and 7 bases at J, with 14 bases between the two ends. CDR3 size: 13 residues. Germline CDR1 reads GTSNPN; CDR2 reads SVGIG (reference sequence). The CDR3 DNA follows: TGTGCCTGGAGTCAACGGAGGCGTGGTGGCTACACCTTC. Translating gives CAWSQRRRGGYTF.

The gene calls are TRBV9 and TRBJ2-7, with TRBD1 identical over 10 bases. Germline values: CDR1 SGDLS, CDR2 YYNGEE. Trimming at V came to 3 bases and at J to 0 bases, leaving 6 bases not matched to a gene. The CDR3 sequence is 16 residues long. Here the CDR3 DNA reads TGTGCCAGCAGCGCAGGGACAGGGGTTTACTCCTACGAGCAGTACTTC. It is translated as CASSAGTGVYSYEQYF.

V usage is TRBV2 and J usage is TRBJ2-3; perhaps TRBD1 as D (5 bases). Per germline, CDR1 SNHLY and CDR2 FYNNEI. V lost 4 bases to trimming and J lost 2 bases, with 10 bases between them. The CDR3 totals 14 residues. As DNA, the CDR3 is TGTGCCAGCAGTGTACAGGCCAACACAGATACGCAGTATTTT. Protein sequence: CASSVQANTDTQYF.